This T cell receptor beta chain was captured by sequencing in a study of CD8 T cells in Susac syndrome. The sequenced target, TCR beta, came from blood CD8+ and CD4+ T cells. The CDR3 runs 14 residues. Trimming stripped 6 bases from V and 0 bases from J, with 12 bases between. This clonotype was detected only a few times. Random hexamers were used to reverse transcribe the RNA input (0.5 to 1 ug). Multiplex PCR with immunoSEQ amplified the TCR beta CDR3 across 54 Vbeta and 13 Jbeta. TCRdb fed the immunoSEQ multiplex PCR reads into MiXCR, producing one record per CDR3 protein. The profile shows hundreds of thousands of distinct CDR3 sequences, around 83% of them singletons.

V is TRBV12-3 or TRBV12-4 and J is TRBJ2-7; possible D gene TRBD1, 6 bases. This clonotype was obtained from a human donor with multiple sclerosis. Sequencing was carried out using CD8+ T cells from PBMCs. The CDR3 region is CASSQGFRSYEQYF. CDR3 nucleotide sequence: TGTGCCAGCAGCCAGGGGTTTCGCTCCTACGAGCAGTACTTC.